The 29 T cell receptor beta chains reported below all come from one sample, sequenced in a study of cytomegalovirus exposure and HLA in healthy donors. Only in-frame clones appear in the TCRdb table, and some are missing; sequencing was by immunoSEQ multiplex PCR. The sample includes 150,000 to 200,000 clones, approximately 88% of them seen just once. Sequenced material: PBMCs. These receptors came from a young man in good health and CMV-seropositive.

Written as DNA, the CDR3 is TGTGCCAGCAGCTTATTTAAGACTAGCAGGCAGGAGACCCAGTACTTC. Protein: CASSLFKTSRQETQYF. V usage is TRBV7-8 and J usage is TRBJ2-5; 7 bases line up with TRBD2. Losses at the gene ends were 2 bases for V and 5 bases for J; bases not matched to a gene: 11. In germline, CDR1 is SGHVS, CDR2 FQNEAQ. CDR3 size: 16 residues.

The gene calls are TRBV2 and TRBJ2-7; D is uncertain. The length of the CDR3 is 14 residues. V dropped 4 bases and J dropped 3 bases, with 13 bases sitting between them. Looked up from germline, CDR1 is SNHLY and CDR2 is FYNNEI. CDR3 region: CASSASPQIYEQYF. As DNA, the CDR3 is TGTGCCAGCAGTGCCAGCCCACAGATCTACGAGCAGTACTTC.

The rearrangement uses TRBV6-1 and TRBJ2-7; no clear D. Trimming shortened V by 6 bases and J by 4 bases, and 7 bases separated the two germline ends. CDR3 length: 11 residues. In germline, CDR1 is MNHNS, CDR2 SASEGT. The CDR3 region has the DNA TGTGCCAGCAGCGGAGAGTACGAGCAGTACTTC. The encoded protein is CASSGEYEQYF.

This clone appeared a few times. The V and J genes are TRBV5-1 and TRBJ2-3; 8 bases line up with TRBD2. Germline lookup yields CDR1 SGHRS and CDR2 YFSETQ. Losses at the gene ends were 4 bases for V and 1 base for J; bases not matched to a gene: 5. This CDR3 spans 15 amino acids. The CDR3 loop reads CASSLRGVGTDTQYF. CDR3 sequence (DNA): TGCGCCAGCAGCCTGCGGGGGGTAGGCACAGATACGCAGTATTTT.

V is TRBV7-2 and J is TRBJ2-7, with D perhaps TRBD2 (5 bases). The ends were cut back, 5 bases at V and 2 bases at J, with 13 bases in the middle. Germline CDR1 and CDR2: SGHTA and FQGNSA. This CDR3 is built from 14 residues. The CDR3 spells CASSPQRRPYEQYF. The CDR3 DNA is TGTGCCAGCAGCCCTCAGAGGAGGCCCTACGAGCAGTACTTC.

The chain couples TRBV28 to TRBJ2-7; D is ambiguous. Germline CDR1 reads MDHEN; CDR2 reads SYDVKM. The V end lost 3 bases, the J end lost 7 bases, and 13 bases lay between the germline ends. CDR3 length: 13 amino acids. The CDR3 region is CASSFGPLREQYF. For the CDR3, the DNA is TGTGCCAGCAGTTTCGGTCCCCTGAGGGAGCAGTACTTC.

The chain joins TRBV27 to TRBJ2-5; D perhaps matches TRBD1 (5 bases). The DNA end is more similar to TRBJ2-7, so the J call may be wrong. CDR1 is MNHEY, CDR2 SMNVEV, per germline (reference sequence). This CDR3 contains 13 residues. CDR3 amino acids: CASSWQLDSEQYF. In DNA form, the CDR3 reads TGTGCCAGCAGTTGGCAGCTAGACAGCGAGCAGTACTTC.

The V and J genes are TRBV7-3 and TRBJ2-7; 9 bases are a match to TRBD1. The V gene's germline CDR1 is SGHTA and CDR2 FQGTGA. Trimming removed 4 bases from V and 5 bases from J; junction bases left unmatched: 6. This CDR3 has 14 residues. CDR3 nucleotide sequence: TGTGCCAGCAGCTCCGGGACAGGGAAGAACGAGCAGTACTTC. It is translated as CASSSGTGKNEQYF.

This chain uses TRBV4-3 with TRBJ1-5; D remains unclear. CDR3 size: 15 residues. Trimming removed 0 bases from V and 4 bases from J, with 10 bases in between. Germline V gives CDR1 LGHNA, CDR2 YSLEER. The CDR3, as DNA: TGCGCCAGCAGCCAAGATCACGGAGGAAATCAGCCCCAGCATTTT. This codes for CASSQDHGGNQPQHF.

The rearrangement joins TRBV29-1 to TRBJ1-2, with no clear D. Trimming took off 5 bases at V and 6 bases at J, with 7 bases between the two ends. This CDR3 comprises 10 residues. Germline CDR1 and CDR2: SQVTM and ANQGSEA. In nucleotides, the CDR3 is TGCAGCGTTCGAGATGATGGCTACACCTTC. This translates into CSVRDDGYTF.

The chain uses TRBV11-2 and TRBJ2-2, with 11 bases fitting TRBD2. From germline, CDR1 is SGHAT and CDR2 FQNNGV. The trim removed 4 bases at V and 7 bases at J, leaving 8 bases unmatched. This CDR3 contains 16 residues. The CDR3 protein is CASSSGLAGGGGELFF. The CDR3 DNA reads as TGTGCCAGCAGCTCCGGACTAGCGGGCGGAGGCGGGGAGCTGTTTTTT.

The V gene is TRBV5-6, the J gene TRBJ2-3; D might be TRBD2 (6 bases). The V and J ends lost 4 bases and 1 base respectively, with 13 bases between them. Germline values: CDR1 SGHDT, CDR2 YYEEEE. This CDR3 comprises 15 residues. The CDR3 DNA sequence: TGTGCCAGCAGCCCTCGGGGGACCGGCACAGATACGCAGTATTTT. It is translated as CASSPRGTGTDTQYF. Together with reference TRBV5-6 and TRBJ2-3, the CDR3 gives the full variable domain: DAGVTQSPTHLIKTRGQQVTLRCSPKSGHDTVSWYQQALGQGPQFIFQYYEEEERQRGNFPDRFSGHQFPNYSSELNVNALLLGDSALYLCASSPRGTGTDTQYFGPGTRLTVL.

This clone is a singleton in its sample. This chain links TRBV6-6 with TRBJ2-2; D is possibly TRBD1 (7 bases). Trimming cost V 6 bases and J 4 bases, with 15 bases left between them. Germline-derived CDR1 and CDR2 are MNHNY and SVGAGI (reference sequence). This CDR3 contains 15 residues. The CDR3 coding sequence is TGTGCCAGCAGCCCGTATCAGGGGGGCACCGGGGAGCTGTTTTTT. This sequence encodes CASSPYQGGTGELFF.

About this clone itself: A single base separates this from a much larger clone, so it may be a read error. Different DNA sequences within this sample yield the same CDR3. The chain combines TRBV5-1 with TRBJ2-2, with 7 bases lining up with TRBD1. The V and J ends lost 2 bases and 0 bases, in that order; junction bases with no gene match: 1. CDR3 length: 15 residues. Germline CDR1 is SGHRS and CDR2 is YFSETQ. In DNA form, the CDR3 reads TGCGCCAGCAGCTTAGGGGGCGCGAACACCGGGGAGCTGTTTTTT. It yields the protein CASSLGGANTGELFF.

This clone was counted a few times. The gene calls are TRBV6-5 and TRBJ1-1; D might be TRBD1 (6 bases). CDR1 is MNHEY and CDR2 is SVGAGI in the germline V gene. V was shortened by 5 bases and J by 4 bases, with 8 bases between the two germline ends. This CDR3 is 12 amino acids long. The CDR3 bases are TGTGCCAGCAGTGTCAGGGGCACTGAAGCTTTCTTT. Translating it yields CASSVRGTEAFF.

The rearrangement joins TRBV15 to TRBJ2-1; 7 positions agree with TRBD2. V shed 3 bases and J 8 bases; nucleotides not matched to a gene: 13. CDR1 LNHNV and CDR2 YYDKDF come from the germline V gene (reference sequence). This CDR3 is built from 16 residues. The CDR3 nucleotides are TGTGCCACCAGCAGGCCCCGGTTTAGCGGGTCGTATGAGCAGTTCTTC. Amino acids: CATSRPRFSGSYEQFF. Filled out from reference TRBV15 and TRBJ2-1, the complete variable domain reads DAMVIQNPRYQVTQFGKPVTLSCSQTLNHNVMYWYQQKSSQAPKLLFHYYDKDFNNEADTPDNFQSRRPNTSFCFLDIRSPGLGDTAMYLCATSRPRFSGSYEQFFGPGTRLTVL.

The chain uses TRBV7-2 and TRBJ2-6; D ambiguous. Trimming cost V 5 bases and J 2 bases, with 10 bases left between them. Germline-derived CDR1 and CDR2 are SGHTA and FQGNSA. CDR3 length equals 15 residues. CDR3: CASSPWQAGANVLTF. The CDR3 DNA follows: TGTGCCAGCAGCCCCTGGCAGGCTGGGGCCAACGTCCTGACTTTC.

The CDR3 is CASSVEGGRVREQFF. The CDR3 bases are TGTGCCAGCAGCGTAGAGGGGGGGCGGGTTCGTGAGCAGTTCTTC. The chain combines TRBV9 with TRBJ2-1, with D perhaps TRBD2 (7 bases). The CDR3 length is 15 residues. Trimming shortened V by 0 bases and J by 9 bases, and 16 bases separated the two germline ends. Germline V gene data show CDR1 as SGDLS and CDR2 as YYNGEE.

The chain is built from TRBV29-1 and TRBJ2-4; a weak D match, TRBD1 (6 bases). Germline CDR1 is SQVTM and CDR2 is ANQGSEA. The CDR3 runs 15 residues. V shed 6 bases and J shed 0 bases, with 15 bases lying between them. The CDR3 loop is CSVTYTGRAKNIQYF. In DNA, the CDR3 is TGCAGCGTGACCTACACAGGGAGAGCCAAAAACATTCAGTACTTC.

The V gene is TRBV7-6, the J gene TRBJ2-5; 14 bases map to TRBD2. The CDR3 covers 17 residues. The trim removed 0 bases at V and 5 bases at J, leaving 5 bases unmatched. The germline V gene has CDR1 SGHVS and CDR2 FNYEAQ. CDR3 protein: CASSLAGTSGSMETQYF. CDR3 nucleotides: TGTGCCAGCAGCTTAGCTGGGACTAGCGGGAGTATGGAGACCCAGTACTTC.

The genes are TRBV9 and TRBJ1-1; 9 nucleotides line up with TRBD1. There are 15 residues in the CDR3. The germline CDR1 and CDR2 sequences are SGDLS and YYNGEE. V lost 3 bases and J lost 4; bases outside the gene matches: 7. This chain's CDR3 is CASSAWDRAPTEAFF. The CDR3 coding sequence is TGTGCCAGCAGCGCCTGGGACAGGGCCCCCACTGAAGCTTTCTTT.

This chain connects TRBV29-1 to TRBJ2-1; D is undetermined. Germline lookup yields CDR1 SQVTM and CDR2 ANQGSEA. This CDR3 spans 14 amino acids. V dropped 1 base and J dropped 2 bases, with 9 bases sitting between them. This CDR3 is CSVEGSPAYNEQFF. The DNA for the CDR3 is TGCAGCGTTGAAGGATCCCCGGCCTACAATGAGCAGTTCTTC.

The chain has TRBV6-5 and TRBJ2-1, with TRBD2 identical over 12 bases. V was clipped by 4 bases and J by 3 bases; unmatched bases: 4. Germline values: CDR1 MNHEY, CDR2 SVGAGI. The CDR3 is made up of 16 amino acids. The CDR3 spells CASSSTSGRIYNEQFF. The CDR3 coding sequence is TGTGCCAGCAGTTCGACTAGCGGGAGAATCTACAATGAGCAGTTCTTC.

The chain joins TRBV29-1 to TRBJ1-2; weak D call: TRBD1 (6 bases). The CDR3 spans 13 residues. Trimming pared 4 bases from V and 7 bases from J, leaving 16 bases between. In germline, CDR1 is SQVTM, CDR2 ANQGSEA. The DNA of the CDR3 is TGCAGCGTTGTTCCCTGGCAGGGGTCTGGCTACACCTTC. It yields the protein CSVVPWQGSGYTF.

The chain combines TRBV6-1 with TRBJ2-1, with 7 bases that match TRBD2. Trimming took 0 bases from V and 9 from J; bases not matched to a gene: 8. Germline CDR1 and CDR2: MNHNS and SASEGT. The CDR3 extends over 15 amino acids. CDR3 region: CASSEAGGPNGEQFF. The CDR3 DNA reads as TGTGCCAGCAGTGAAGCGGGAGGGCCAAACGGTGAGCAGTTCTTC.

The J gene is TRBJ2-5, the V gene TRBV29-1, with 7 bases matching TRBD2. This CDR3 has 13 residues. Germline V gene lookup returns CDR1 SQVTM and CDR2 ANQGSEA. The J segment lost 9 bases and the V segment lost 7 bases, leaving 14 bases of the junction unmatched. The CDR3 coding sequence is TGCAGCGCTCTAAGAAGCGGGGCCGGAGCCCAGTACTTC. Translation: CSALRSGAGAQYF.

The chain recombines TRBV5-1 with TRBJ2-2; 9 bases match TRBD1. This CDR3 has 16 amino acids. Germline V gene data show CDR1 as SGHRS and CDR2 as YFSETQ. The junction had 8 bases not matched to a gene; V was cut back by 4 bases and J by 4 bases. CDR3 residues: CASSRPPGQGTGELFF. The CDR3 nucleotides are TGCGCCAGCAGCCGCCCCCCGGGACAGGGCACCGGGGAGCTGTTTTTT.

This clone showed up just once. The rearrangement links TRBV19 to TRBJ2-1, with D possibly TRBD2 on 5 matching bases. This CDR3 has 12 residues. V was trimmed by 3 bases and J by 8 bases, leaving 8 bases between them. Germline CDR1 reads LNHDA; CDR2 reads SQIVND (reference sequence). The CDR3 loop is CASSIREDEQFF. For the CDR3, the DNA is TGTGCCAGTAGTATCCGGGAAGATGAGCAGTTCTTC.

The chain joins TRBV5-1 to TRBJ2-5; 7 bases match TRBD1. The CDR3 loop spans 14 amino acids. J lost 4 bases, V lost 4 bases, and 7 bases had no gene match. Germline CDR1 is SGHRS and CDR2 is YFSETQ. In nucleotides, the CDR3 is TGCGCCAGCAGCGACGACAGGGCTTTAGAGACCCAGTACTTC. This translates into CASSDDRALETQYF.